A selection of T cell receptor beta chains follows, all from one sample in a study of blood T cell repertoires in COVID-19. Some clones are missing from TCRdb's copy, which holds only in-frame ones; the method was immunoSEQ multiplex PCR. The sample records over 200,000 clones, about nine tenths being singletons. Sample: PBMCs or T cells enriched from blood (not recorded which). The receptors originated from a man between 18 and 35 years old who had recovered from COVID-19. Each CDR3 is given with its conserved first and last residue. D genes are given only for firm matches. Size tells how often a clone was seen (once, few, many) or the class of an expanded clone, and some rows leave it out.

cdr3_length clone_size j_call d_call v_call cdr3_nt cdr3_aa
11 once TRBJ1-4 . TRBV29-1 TGCAGCGTTGTCAGGGGTGAAAAACTGTTTTTT CSVVRGEKLFF
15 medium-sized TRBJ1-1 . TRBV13 TGTGCCAGCAGCAAACCGGGACAAGGGAACACTGAAGCTTTCTTT CASSKPGQGNTEAFF
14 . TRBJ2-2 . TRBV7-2 TGTGCCAGCAGCCCCGACTTGAACACCGGGGAGCTGTTTTTT CASSPDLNTGELFF
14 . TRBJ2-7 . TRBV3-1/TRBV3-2 TGTGCCAGCAGCTGGGCCCCTTTTCTCGACGAGCAGTACTTC CASSWAPFLDEQYF
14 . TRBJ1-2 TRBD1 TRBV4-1 TGCGCCAGCAGCCCGGGACAGTCAGGATATGGCTACACCTTC CASSPGQSGYGYTF
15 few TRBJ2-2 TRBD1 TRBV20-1 TGCAGTGCTAGTGACAGGGTCTGGAACACCGGGGAGCTGTTTTTT CSASDRVWNTGELFF
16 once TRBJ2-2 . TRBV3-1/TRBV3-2 TGTGCCAGCAGCCAGGTCCCCGGGGAAGGTACCGGGGAGCTGTTTTTT CASSQVPGEGTGELFF
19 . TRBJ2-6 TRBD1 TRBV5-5 TGTGCCAGCAGCTTCCCCCCGGGACAGGCTAGCTCTGGGGCCAACGTCCTGACTTTC CASSFPPGQASSGANVLTF
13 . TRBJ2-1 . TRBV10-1 TGCGCCAGCAGTGAGAGTAGTTACAATGAGCAGTTCTTC CASSESSYNEQFF
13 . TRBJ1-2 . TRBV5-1 TGCGCCAGCAGCTTGGGGCCAAGCTATGGCTACACCTTC CASSLGPSYGYTF
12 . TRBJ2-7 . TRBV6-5 TGTGCCAGCAGTCCCAGGACCTACGAGCAGTACTTC CASSPRTYEQYF
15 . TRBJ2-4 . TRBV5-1 TGCGCCAGCAGACCGAGCGGAGGGAATGTGGACATTCAGTACTTC CASRPSGGNVDIQYF
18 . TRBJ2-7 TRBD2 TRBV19 TGTGCCAGTAGTCCTAGCGTGAGACTAGCCTCCCCCACCAGCGAGCAGTACTTC CASSPSVRLASPTSEQYF
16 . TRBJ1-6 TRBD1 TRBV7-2 TGTGCCAGCAGCTTAGATGAGAGACAGGGGTTTCTACCCCTCCACTTT CASSLDERQGFLPLHF
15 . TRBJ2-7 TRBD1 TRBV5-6 TGTGCCAGCAGCTTCCCAAACGACAGGGGGCTCGAGCAGTACTTC CASSFPNDRGLEQYF
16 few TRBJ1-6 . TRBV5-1 TGCGCCAGCAGCTTGGCGCCCTCGGGTGGCAATTCACCCCTCCACTTT CASSLAPSGGNSPLHF
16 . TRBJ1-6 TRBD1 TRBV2 TGTGCCAGCAGTCCTGACAGGGCAGCTCGGAATTCACCCCTCCACTTT CASSPDRAARNSPLHF
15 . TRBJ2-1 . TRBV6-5 TGTGCCAGCAGTTACTCGCGGGGCCACTACAATGAGCAGTTCTTC CASSYSRGHYNEQFF
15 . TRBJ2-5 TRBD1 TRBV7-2 TGTGCCAGCAGCTTAGGGGACAGGGCCCAAGAGACCCAGTACTTC CASSLGDRAQETQYF
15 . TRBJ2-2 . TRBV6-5 TGTGCCAGCAGGCACACTAGGGAGAACACCGGGGAGCTGTTTTTT CASRHTRENTGELFF
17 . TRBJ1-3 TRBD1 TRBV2 TGTGCCAGCAGTGAGGACAGGGGGACGTGGACTGGAAACACCATATATTTT CASSEDRGTWTGNTIYF
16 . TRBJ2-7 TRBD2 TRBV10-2 TGCGCCAGCAGTGAGTCGAAGGGGACTAGCATCAACGAGCAGTACTTC CASSESKGTSINEQYF
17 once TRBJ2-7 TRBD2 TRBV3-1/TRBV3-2 TGTGCCAGCAGCCCCAAGAGCCTAGCGGGGGGGGTCTACGAGCAGTACTTC CASSPKSLAGGVYEQYF
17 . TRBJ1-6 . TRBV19 TGTGCCAGTGGATCCTACATTGACAGCTCCTATAATTCACCCCTCCACTTT CASGSYIDSSYNSPLHF
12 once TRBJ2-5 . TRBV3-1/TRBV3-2 TGTGCCAGCAGCCAAGTAGTGGAGACCCAGTACTTC CASSQVVETQYF
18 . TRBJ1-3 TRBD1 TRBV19 TGTGCCAGTAGGGGGGACAGGTGGAAACCGAACTCTGGAAACACCATATATTTT CASRGDRWKPNSGNTIYF
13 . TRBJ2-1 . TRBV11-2 TGTGCCAGCAGCCGTAACTACCTATGGGAGCAGTTCTTC CASSRNYLWEQFF
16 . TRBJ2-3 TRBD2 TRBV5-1 TGCGCCAGCAGCCCCGGGACTAGCGAGAGCACAGATACGCAGTATTTT CASSPGTSESTDTQYF
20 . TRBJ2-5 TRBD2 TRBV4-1 TGCGCCAGCAGCCAAGGAACTGGCCAGGGTCTTGACGGGGGGGAGGAGACCCAGTACTTC CASSQGTGQGLDGGEETQYF